These 13 T cell receptor beta chains share one sample of origin, sequenced in a study of beta chain features in type 1 diabetes. These receptors' antigens are unknown. The whole isolated RNA underwent reverse transcription, so sequencing captured expressed TCRB transcripts. TCRdb's copy holds only in-frame clones and misses some; the assay was immunoSEQ multiplex PCR. The sample has about 660,000 clones, more than 12% seen once. General study points: TCRB CDR3s from Type 1 diabetes patients were moderately but significantly shorter in all four CD4+ subsets.

Material for sequencing was naive CD4+ T cells from blood. Source of these receptors: a man in his late teens or twenties with type 1 diabetes.

This clone was observed a few times. The chain joins TRBV6-1 to TRBJ1-3, with unresolved D. This CDR3 contains 15 residues. Trimming took 9 bases from V and 0 from J, leaving 15 bases between them. Germline V gene data show CDR1 as MNHNS and CDR2 as SASEGT. The CDR3 DNA reads TGTGCCAGTGAGACCGGCGGCCCCTCTGGAAACACCATATATTTT. Translated, it gives CASETGGPSGNTIYF.

The chain couples TRBV4-1 to TRBJ1-3, with TRBD1 as a possible D gene (5 bases). CDR1 is MGHRA, CDR2 YSYEKL, per germline. V shed 4 bases and J shed 1 base, with 14 bases lying between them. This CDR3 is 16 amino acids long. The CDR3 is CASSLHAGTSGNTIYF. DNA of the CDR3: TGCGCCAGCAGCCTCCACGCAGGGACTTCTGGAAACACCATATATTTT.

This clone was seen only a few times. This sequence joins TRBV4-1 and TRBJ1-2, with 7 nucleotides matching TRBD1. Germline-derived CDR1 and CDR2 are MGHRA and YSYEKL. The CDR3 is made up of 14 amino acids. V was clipped by 2 bases and J by 6 bases; unmatched bases: 6. The CDR3 spells CASSQPGQGDGYTF. CDR3 coding DNA: TGCGCCAGCAGCCAACCGGGCCAGGGGGATGGCTACACCTTC.

The chain is built from TRBV4-3 and TRBJ2-7, with TRBD1 identical over 10 bases. Germline CDR1 is LGHNA and CDR2 is YSLEER. CDR3 length: 16 amino acids. After removal of 6 bases from V and 3 bases from J, the junction contained 11 bases not matched to a gene. The CDR3 DNA follows: TGCGCCAGCAGGCCTGGCCTGGGACAGGGGATCTACGAGCAGTACTTC. Translating gives CASRPGLGQGIYEQYF.

The chain carries TRBV30 and TRBJ2-1, with 9 bases identical to TRBD2. This CDR3 has 16 amino acids. Germline values: CDR1 GTSNPN, CDR2 SVGIG (reference sequence). V was clipped by 0 bases and J by 4 bases; unmatched bases: 7. The DNA of the CDR3 is TGTGCCTGGAGTGTCGTCGAGCTAGCGGGGTACAATGAGCAGTTCTTC. Encoded protein: CAWSVVELAGYNEQFF.

Only one count was recorded for this clone. The V and J genes are TRBV5-1 and TRBJ1-1; 7 bases map to TRBD1. Germline-derived CDR1 and CDR2 are SGHRS and YFSETQ. V lost 6 bases to trimming and J lost 5 bases; unmatched junction nucleotides: 7. The CDR3 totals 13 residues. CDR3 sequence (DNA): TGCGCCAGCACCTTACAGGGGAGGACTGAAGCTTTCTTT. Its protein product is CASTLQGRTEAFF.

This clone showed up just a few times. This chain links TRBV7-2 with TRBJ1-3; no reliable D call. Germline CDR1 and CDR2: SGHTA and FQGNSA. V gave up 1 base and J gave up 2 bases, with 12 bases separating them. This CDR3 is built from 16 residues. CDR3 residues: CASSLGIRVPGNTIYF. As DNA, the CDR3 is TGTGCCAGCAGCTTAGGGATCCGCGTACCTGGAAACACCATATATTTT.

This clone was seen only a few times. The chain employs TRBV28 and TRBJ2-1; D is perhaps TRBD2 (5 bases). The V gene's germline CDR1 is MDHEN and CDR2 SYDVKM. V shed 5 bases and J shed 5 bases, with 16 bases lying between them. The CDR3 has 15 amino acids. CDR3 amino acids: CASSPGEWANNEQFF. DNA for the CDR3: TGTGCCAGCAGTCCCGGGGAGTGGGCTAACAATGAGCAGTTCTTC. Full variable domain (rest looked up from reference TRBV28 and TRBJ2-1): DVKVTQSSRYLVKRTGEKVFLECVQDMDHENMFWYRQDPGLGLRLIYFSYDVKMKEKGDIPEGYSVSREKKERFSLILESASTNQTSMYLCASSPGEWANNEQFFGPGTRLTVL.

This sequence joins TRBV30 and TRBJ2-3; 10 bases align to TRBD2. This CDR3 has 15 amino acids. Germline V gene sequence: CDR1 GTSNPN, CDR2 SVGIG (reference sequence). V was pared by 4 bases and J by 6 bases, with 10 bases of the junction left unmatched. The CDR3 here is CAWTPLAGAGDTQYF. CDR3 coding DNA: TGTGCCTGGACCCCGCTAGCGGGGGCTGGGGATACGCAGTATTTT.

The rearrangement links TRBV11-1 to TRBJ2-1, with 9 positions matching TRBD2. This CDR3 has 15 residues. Trimming at V came to 1 base and at J to 7 bases, leaving 5 bases not matched to a gene. CDR1 and CDR2 from the germline V gene are SGHAT and FQDESV (reference sequence). The DNA of the CDR3 is TGTGCCAGCAGCTTAGTAGCGGGAGTAAGTAATGAGCAGTTCTTC. The encoded protein is CASSLVAGVSNEQFF.

The V and J genes are TRBV5-6 and TRBJ2-3, with D possibly matching TRBD2 (5 bases). The CDR3 runs 14 residues. Germline lookup yields CDR1 SGHDT and CDR2 YYEEEE. Trimming stripped 4 bases from V and 0 bases from J, with 9 bases between. CDR3 sequence: CASSQSGSTDTQYF. The CDR3 coding sequence is TGTGCCAGCAGCCAAAGCGGAAGCACAGATACGCAGTATTTT.

CDR3 protein: CAWNRRGRSQPQHF. The CDR3 coding sequence is TGTGCCTGGAATCGTAGGGGGCGAAGTCAGCCCCAGCATTTT. The chain has TRBV30 and TRBJ1-5; 7 bases fit TRBD1. V lost 4 bases and J lost 6; bases outside the gene matches: 9. CDR3 length equals 14 residues. CDR1 and CDR2 from the germline V gene are GTSNPN and SVGIG (reference sequence).

The chain joins TRBV4-3 to TRBJ2-7; no definite D call. V lost 0 bases, J lost 2 bases, and 11 bases lay in between. From germline, CDR1 is LGHNA and CDR2 YSLEER. The CDR3 covers 15 residues. The CDR3: CASSQDLNTAYEQYF. In nucleotides, the CDR3 is TGCGCCAGCAGCCAAGATCTGAACACCGCCTACGAGCAGTACTTC.